Following are 14 T cell receptor beta chains from one sample sequenced in a study of early T cells in non-severe SARS-CoV-2 infection. TCRdb analysed the 5' RACE reads with MiXCR anew, one entry per CDR3 protein. The sample lists tens of thousands of distinct CDR3 sequences; around an eighth were seen once. The sample was whole blood. The source of these receptors is an adult who was a healthcare worker with PCR-confirmed SARS-CoV-2 infection or an uninfected control (not recorded which).

This clonotype was detected many times. This chain joins TRBV20-1 and TRBJ1-6; D possibly corresponds to TRBD1 (6 bases). CDR1 DFQATT and CDR2 SNEGSKA come from the germline V gene (reference sequence). The length of the CDR3 is 15 residues. V was clipped by 0 bases and J by 7 bases, with 13 bases between them. The CDR3 DNA is TGCAGTGCTAGAGAAGGCAGGGGAGGAAATTCACCCCTCCACTTT. Its translation: CSAREGRGGNSPLHF.

The genes are TRBV7-2 and TRBJ2-2, with unresolved D. The CDR3 sequence is 13 residues long. Looked up from germline, CDR1 is SGHTA and CDR2 is FQGNSA. The V end lost 5 bases, the J end lost 2 bases, and 6 bases lay between the germline ends. CDR3 coding DNA: TGTGCCAGCAGCCGGAGCAACACCGGGGAGCTGTTTTTT. The encoded protein is CASSRSNTGELFF.

At least ten counts were recorded for this clonotype. Its ends do not fully match the called genes, so a read error is possible. The chain recombines TRBV2 with TRBJ2-6; D is unresolved. The CDR3 is 15 amino acids. Per germline, CDR1 SNHLY and CDR2 FYNNEI. The chain's CDR3 is CASREAPSGANVLTF. CDR3 DNA: TGTGCCAGCAGGGAAGCTCCCTCTGGGGCCAACGTCCTGACTTTC.

With respect to this clonotype: A much larger clone differs from this one at a single base, so this may be a read error. The V and J genes are TRBV5-1 and TRBJ2-7; the D is unclear. CDR3 length equals 14 residues. CDR1 is SGHRS, CDR2 YFSETQ, per germline. The germline V and J ends were trimmed by 1 base and 6 bases, with 14 bases remaining between them. CDR3 sequence: CASSLLGQASEQYF. Written as DNA, the CDR3 is TGCGCCAGCAGCTTGCTGGGCCAGGCCTCCGAGCAGTACTTC. The variable domain in full, completed from reference TRBV5-1 and TRBJ2-7, reads KAGVTQTPRYLIKTRGQQVTLSCSPISGHRSVSWYQQTPGQGLQFLFEYFSETQRNKGNFPGRFSGRQFSNSRSEMNVSTLELGDSALYLCASSLLGQASEQYFGPGTRLTVT.

J is TRBJ1-5 and V is TRBV20-1; TRBD1 agrees at 8 bases. There are 16 residues in the CDR3. V lost 5 bases to trimming and J lost 1 base; unmatched junction nucleotides: 10. The germline CDR1 and CDR2 sequences are DFQATT and SNEGSKA (reference sequence). CDR3 DNA: TGCAGTGCTTTACTTACGGGACAGGACAGCAATCAGCCCCAGCATTTT. Protein product: CSALLTGQDSNQPQHF.

This clonotype was seen many times. The J gene is TRBJ2-5, the V gene TRBV5-4; D is tentatively TRBD1 or TRBD2 (5 bases each). V was shortened by 0 bases and J by 4 bases, with 13 bases between the two germline ends. Germline V gene lookup returns CDR1 SGHNT and CDR2 YYREEE (reference sequence). The CDR3 runs to 15 residues. CDR3: CASSLAESGTETQYF. Here the CDR3 DNA reads TGTGCCAGCAGCTTGGCCGAGTCCGGGACAGAGACCCAGTACTTC.

Here the CDR3 reads CASSSGQGTQETQYF. In nucleotides, the CDR3 is TGTGCCAGCAGCTCTGGACAGGGTACCCAAGAGACCCAGTACTTC. The chain combines TRBV7-7 with TRBJ2-5; 8 bases align to TRBD1. Germline CDR1 and CDR2: SSHAT and FNYEAQ (reference sequence). The CDR3 spans 15 residues. V dropped 4 bases and J dropped 1; count of bases not matched to a gene: 5. The variable domain in full, with the rest retrieved from reference TRBV7-7 and TRBJ2-5, is GAGVSQSPRYKVTKRGQDVTLRCDPISSHATLYWYQQALGQGPEFLTYFNYEAQPDKSGLPSDRFSAERPEGSISTLTIQRTEQRDSAMYRCASSSGQGTQETQYFGPGTRLLVL.

The chain employs TRBV5-1 and TRBJ2-3; 7 bases agree with TRBD2. This CDR3 is built from 12 residues. The trim removed 1 base at V and 11 bases at J, leaving 4 bases unmatched. Germline CDR1 and CDR2: SGHRS and YFSETQ. The CDR3, as DNA: TGCGCCAGCAGCTTGCTCCCGGGGGGGCAGTATTTT. Translated: CASSLLPGGQYF.

The CDR3 nucleotides read TGTGCCTGGAGCTCCGGGAGCCTCCCCCTCGAGCAGTACTTC. Protein: CAWSSGSLPLEQYF. This chain uses TRBV30 with TRBJ2-7; D is possibly TRBD2 (6 bases). This CDR3 contains 14 residues. Trimming cost V 3 bases and J 6 bases, with 18 bases left between them. The germline CDR1 and CDR2 sequences are GTSNPN and SVGIG (reference sequence). The full variable domain, its missing parts supplied by reference TRBV30 and TRBJ2-7, is SQTIHQWPATLVQPVGSPLSLECTVEGTSNPNLYWYRQAAGRGLQLLFYSVGIGQISSEVPQNLSASRPQDRQFILSSKKLLLSDSGFYLCAWSSGSLPLEQYFGPGTRLTVT.

In this sample, this clonotype turned up many times. The chain recombines TRBV7-2 with TRBJ2-5; perhaps TRBD2 as D (5 bases). The CDR3 loop spans 14 amino acids. CDR1 is SGHTA and CDR2 is FQGNSA in the germline V gene. V was clipped by 0 bases and J by 4 bases, with 9 bases between them. The DNA of the CDR3 is TGTGCCAGCAGCTTAGCGGGAGTTCGAGAGACCCAGTACTTC. Amino acids: CASSLAGVRETQYF.

The chain employs TRBV10-2 and TRBJ2-5, with D unclear. Germline V gene data show CDR1 as WSHSY and CDR2 as SAAADI. This CDR3 is built from 13 residues. Trimming removed 3 bases from V and 1 base from J, with 6 bases in between. The CDR3 DNA is TGCGCCAGCAGTGATAGTACCCAAGAGACCCAGTACTTC. As protein: CASSDSTQETQYF.

This clonotype appeared many times. The V and J genes are TRBV6-5 and TRBJ2-1, with 13 nucleotides matching TRBD2. The CDR3 extends over 15 amino acids. V shed 5 bases, J shed 6 bases, and the junction held 4 bases outside the gene matches. Germline lookup yields CDR1 MNHEY and CDR2 SVGAGI. The CDR3 is CASSNRLAGGNEQFF. The CDR3 DNA follows: TGTGCCAGCAGTAACAGACTAGCGGGAGGCAATGAGCAGTTCTTC.

This clonotype turned up a few times. This sequence joins TRBV29-1 and TRBJ1-1; D not resolved. The CDR3 length is 12 residues. The ends were cut back, 3 bases at V and 2 bases at J, with 7 bases in the middle. Germline CDR1 SQVTM, CDR2 ANQGSEA. CDR3 nucleotides: TGCAGCGTTGATGCCAGAAACACTGAAGCTTTCTTT. Residues: CSVDARNTEAFF.

At least ten counts were recorded for this clonotype. The chain couples TRBV18 to TRBJ1-1; a possible D gene is TRBD1 (5 bases). With 1 base removed from V and 0 bases from J, the gap between germline ends came to 12 bases. The CDR3 consists of 16 residues. Germline CDR1 and CDR2: KGHSH and LQKENI. CDR3 protein: CASSPLPGKMNTEAFF. The CDR3 coding sequence is TGTGCCAGCTCACCACTACCAGGGAAGATGAACACTGAAGCTTTCTTT. The full variable domain, completed using reference TRBV18 and TRBJ1-1, is NAGVMQNPRHLVRRRGQEARLRCSPMKGHSHVYWYRQLPEEGLKFMVYLQKENIIDESGMPKERFSAEFPKEGPSILRIQQVVRGDSAAYFCASSPLPGKMNTEAFFGQGTRLTVV.